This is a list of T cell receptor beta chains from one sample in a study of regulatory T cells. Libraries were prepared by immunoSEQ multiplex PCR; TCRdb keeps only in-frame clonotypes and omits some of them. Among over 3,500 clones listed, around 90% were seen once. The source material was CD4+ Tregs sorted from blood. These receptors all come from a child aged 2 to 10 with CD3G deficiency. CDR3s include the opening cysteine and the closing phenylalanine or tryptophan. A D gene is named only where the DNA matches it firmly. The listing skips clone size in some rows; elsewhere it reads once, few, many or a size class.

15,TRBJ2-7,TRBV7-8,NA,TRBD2,CASSLGPSGTYEQYF,TGTGCCAGCAGCTTAGGCCCTAGCGGTACCTACGAGCAGTACTTC
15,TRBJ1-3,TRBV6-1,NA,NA,CASSEGGGRGNTIYF,TGTGCCAGCAGTGAAGGGGGGGGCCGTGGAAACACCATATATTTT
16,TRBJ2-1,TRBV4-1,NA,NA,CASSFQLGLGYNEQFF,TGCGCCAGCAGCTTTCAGCTAGGGCTGGGCTACAATGAGCAGTTCTTC
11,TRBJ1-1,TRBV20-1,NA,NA,CSAWENTEAFF,TGCAGTGCCTGGGAGAACACTGAAGCTTTCTTT
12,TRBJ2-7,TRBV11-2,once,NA,CASSRLGREQYF,TGTGCCAGCAGCCGCCTGGGGCGGGAGCAGTACTTC
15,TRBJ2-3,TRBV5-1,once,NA,CASSQPGNPTDTQYF,TGCGCCAGCAGCCAGCCGGGAAATCCCACAGATACGCAGTATTTT
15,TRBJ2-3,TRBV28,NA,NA,CASSLGDRHTDTQYF,TGTGCCAGCAGTTTAGGAGACAGGCACACAGATACGCAGTATTTT
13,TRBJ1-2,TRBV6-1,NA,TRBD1,CASRGQGVGGYTF,TGTGCCAGCAGGGGACAGGGCGTAGGTGGCTACACCTTC
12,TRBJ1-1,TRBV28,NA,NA,CASSFSRKEAFF,TGTGCCAGCAGTTTTAGCCGCAAGGAGGCTTTCTTT
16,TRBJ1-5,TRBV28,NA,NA,CASSFRGGRGNQPQHF,TGTGCCAGCAGTTTTCGGGGGGGCCGGGGCAATCAGCCCCAGCATTTT
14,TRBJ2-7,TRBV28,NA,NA,CASSYPGGTYEQYF,TGTGCCAGCAGCTACCCCGGGGGAACCTACGAGCAGTACTTC
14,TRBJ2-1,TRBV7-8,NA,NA,CASSAGRARDEQFF,TGTGCCAGCAGCGCCGGACGTGCTAGAGATGAGCAGTTCTTC
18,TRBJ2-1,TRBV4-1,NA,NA,CASSQVRGASFRGNEQFF,TGCGCCAGCAGCCAAGTCAGGGGGGCTAGTTTCAGAGGAAATGAGCAGTTCTTC
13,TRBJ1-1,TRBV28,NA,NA,CASRNRGNTEAFF,TGTGCCAGCAGAAATAGGGGTAACACTGAAGCTTTCTTT
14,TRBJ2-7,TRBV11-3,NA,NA,CASSRDPGWGEQYF,TGTGCCAGCAGCCGGGACCCCGGATGGGGTGAGCAGTACTTC
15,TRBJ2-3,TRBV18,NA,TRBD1,CASSQGQAGTDTQYF,TGTGCCAGCTCGCAGGGACAGGCCGGCACAGATACGCAGTATTTT
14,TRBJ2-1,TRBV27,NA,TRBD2,CASSSSGRAGEQFF,TGTGCCAGCAGCTCTAGCGGGAGGGCCGGGGAGCAGTTCTTC
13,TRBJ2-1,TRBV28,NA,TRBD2,CASSLGAGGGQFF,TGTGCCAGCAGTCTTGGTGCGGGAGGAGGGCAGTTCTTC
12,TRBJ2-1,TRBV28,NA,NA,CASSRPGYEQFF,TGTGCCAGCAGTCGGCCAGGGTATGAGCAGTTCTTC
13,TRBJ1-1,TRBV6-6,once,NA,CASRYSSGPEAFF,TGTGCCAGCAGATACAGCTCGGGCCCTGAAGCTTTCTTT
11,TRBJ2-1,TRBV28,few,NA,CASSSGKGQFF,TGTGCCAGCAGTTCCGGGAAGGGGCAGTTCTTC
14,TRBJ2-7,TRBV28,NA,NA,CASSSLLYSYEQYF,TGTGCCAGCAGTAGTTTACTTTACTCCTACGAGCAGTACTTC
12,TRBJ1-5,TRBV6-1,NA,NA,CASSDLGQPQHF,TGTGCCAGCAGTGACTTAGGACAGCCCCAGCATTTT
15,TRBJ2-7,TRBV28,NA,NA,CASSPILGSSYEQYF,TGTGCCAGCAGTCCAATACTCGGGAGCTCCTACGAGCAGTACTTC
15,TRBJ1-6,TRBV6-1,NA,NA,CASRQWRTYNSPLHF,TGTGCCAGCAGGCAGTGGAGAACCTATAATTCACCCCTCCACTTT
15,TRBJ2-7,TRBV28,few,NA,CASSPLTPRGYEQYF,TGTGCCAGCAGTCCATTGACTCCAAGGGGTTACGAGCAGTACTTC
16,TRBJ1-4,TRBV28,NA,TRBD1,CASSSGTGLFNEKLFF,TGTGCCAGCAGTTCCGGGACAGGTCTCTTTAATGAAAAACTGTTTTTT
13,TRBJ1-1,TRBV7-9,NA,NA,CASSLSRETEAFF,TGTGCCAGCAGCTTATCTCGAGAGACTGAAGCTTTCTTT
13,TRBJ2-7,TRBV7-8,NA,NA,CASSPGWRYEQYF,TGTGCCAGCAGCCCTGGGTGGCGGTACGAGCAGTACTTC
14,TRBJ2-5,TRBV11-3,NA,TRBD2,CASSLAGLQETQYF,TGTGCCAGCAGCCTAGCGGGTCTACAAGAGACCCAGTACTTC
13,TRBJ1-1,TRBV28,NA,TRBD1,CASRPRGTFRAFF,TGTGCCAGCAGGCCCAGGGGGACTTTCCGAGCTTTCTTT
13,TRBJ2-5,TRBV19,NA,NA,CASSITIHATQYF,TGTGCCAGTAGTATTACAATTCACGCGACCCAGTACTTC
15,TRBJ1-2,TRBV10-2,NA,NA,CASSLTGQNNYGYTF,TGCGCCAGCAGTCTTACGGGACAAAATAACTATGGCTACACCTTC
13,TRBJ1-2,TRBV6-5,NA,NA,CASAIRGGEGYTF,TGTGCCAGCGCAATTCGGGGCGGGGAAGGCTACACCTTC
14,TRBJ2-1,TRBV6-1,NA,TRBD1,CASSGRTGRNEQFF,TGTGCCAGCAGTGGTAGGACAGGGAGGAATGAGCAGTTCTTC
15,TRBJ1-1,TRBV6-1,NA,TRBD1,CASSVVLRGRAEAFF,TGTGCCAGCAGTGTAGTGCTGAGGGGGCGAGCTGAAGCTTTCTTT
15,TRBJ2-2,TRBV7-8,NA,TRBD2,CASSRTGGSTGELFF,TGTGCCAGCAGCCGTACGGGAGGGTCAACCGGGGAGCTGTTTTTT
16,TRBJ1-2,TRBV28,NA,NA,CASSLGGAGINYGYTF,TGTGCCAGCAGCCTGGGGGGGGCTGGTATTAACTATGGCTACACCTTC
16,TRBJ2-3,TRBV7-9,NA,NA,CASSLGALAFTDTQYF,TGTGCCAGCAGCTTAGGGGCGCTAGCCTTCACAGATACGCAGTATTTT
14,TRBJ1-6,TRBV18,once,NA,CASSPLGSNSPLHF,TGTGCCAGCTCACCACTTGGCAGTAATTCACCCCTCCACTTT
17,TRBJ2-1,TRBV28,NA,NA,CASSLRSRLANYNEQFF,TGTGCCAGCAGTTTGAGGTCTCGTCTAGCGAATTACAATGAGCAGTTCTTC
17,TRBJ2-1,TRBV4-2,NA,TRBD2,CASSQLGLSGSPSEQFF,TGTGCCAGCAGCCAACTTGGACTTAGCGGGAGCCCGAGTGAGCAGTTCTTC
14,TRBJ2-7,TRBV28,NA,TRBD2,CASSLSGSQDEQYF,TGTGCCAGCAGTTTAAGCGGGAGCCAGGACGAGCAGTACTTC
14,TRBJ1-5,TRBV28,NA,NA,CASSSDYSNQPQHF,TGTGCCAGCAGTTCGGATTATAGCAATCAGCCCCAGCATTTT
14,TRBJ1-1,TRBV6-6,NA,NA,CASSYGLGNTEAFF,TGTGCCAGCAGTTACGGTTTGGGGAACACTGAAGCTTTCTTT
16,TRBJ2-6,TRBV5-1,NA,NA,CASSFGQTSGANVLTF,TGCGCCAGCAGCTTTGGACAGACCTCTGGGGCCAACGTCCTGACTTTC
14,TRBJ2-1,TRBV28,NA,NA,CASRPGESYNEQFF,TGTGCCAGCCGTCCAGGGGAGTCCTACAATGAGCAGTTCTTC